This T cell receptor (beta chain) is drawn from a study of CD8 T cells in Susac syndrome. Definite or probable Susac syndrome was diagnosed using recently defined diagnostic criteria. TEMRA cells underwent FACS enrichment and CD8+ and CD4+ T cells underwent negative isolation. cDNA came from around 0.5 to 1 ug RNA primed by random hexamers. Each CDR3 protein is one row after TCRdb ran MiXCR on the immunoSEQ multiplex PCR reads. Of approximately 83,000 distinct CDR3 sequences in the sample, 90% to 95% were seen once. The sample consisted of CD8+ T cells from PBMCs. The TCR was taken from a human donor with Susac syndrome.

The CDR3 loop reads CASSLRAASYEQYF. CDR3 DNA: TGTGCCAGCAGCTTACGAGCGGCCTCCTACGAGCAGTACTTC. This sequence joins TRBV7-9 and TRBJ2-7; weak D call: TRBD2 (5 bases). The V gene's germline CDR1 is SEHNR and CDR2 FQNEAQ (reference sequence). The length of the CDR3 is 14 residues. The V end was cut by 2 bases, the J end by 0 bases, with 8 bases between.